This T cell receptor (beta chain) was retrieved from a study of blood T cell repertoires in COVID-19. TCRdb's table, derived via immunoSEQ multiplex PCR, lists solely in-frame clones and lacks some. The sample holds approximately 260,000 clones, about 81% seen once. Looked up from germline, CDR1 is SGHNT and CDR2 is YYREEE (reference sequence). The J segment lost 11 bases and the V segment lost 0 bases, leaving 6 bases of the junction unmatched. This CDR3 is built from 14 residues. Sequencing used PBMCs or T cells enriched from blood (not recorded which). This receptor was obtained from a man younger than 45 with acute COVID-19. The chain couples TRBV5-4 to TRBJ1-1; TRBD1 matches 11 bases. In DNA form, the CDR3 reads TGTGCCAGCAGCTTGGATCCAGGACAGGGGGCGGCTTTCTTT. Residues: CASSLDPGQGAAFF.